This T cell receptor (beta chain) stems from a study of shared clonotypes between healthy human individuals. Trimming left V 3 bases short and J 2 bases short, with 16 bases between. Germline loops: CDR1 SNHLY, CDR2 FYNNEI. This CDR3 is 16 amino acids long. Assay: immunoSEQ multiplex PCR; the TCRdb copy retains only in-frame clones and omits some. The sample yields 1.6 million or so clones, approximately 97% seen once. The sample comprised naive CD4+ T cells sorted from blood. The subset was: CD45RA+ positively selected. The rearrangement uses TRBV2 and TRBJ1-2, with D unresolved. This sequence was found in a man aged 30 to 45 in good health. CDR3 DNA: TGTGCCAGCAGTGACCAGACCCACCCAGAAAACTATGGCTACACCTTC. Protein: CASSDQTHPENYGYTF.